The 2 T cell receptor beta chains below come from one sample, sequenced in a study of technical replicates of blood from a few donors. The method was immunoSEQ multiplex PCR; TCRdb's version includes in-frame clones alone and lacks a portion of them. The sample consists of roughly 6,400 clones, almost 97% of them appearing once. The sample was PBMCs. The receptor set was obtained from a human donor in good health.

This chain connects TRBV6-4 to TRBJ2-6, with 14 bases matching TRBD2. Germline-derived CDR1 and CDR2 are MRHNA and SNTAGT. The CDR3 has 18 residues. V was clipped by 6 bases and J by 0 bases; unmatched bases: 4. The chain's CDR3 is CASSAGTSGGSGANVLTF. The CDR3 region has the DNA TGTGCCAGCAGCGCCGGGACTAGCGGGGGCTCTGGGGCCAACGTCCTGACTTTC.

The chain couples TRBV11-2 to TRBJ2-7; no clear D. The V and J ends lost 5 bases and 2 bases respectively, with 13 bases between them. There are 14 residues in the CDR3. Germline values: CDR1 SGHAT, CDR2 FQNNGV. CDR3 loop: CASSLSPNTYEQYF. The CDR3 region has the DNA TGTGCCAGCAGCCTTAGCCCAAATACCTACGAGCAGTACTTC.